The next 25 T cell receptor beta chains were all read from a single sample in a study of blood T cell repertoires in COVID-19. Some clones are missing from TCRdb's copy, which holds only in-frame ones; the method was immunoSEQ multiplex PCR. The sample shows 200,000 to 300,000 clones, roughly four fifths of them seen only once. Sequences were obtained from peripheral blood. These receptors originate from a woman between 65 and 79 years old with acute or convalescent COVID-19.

CDR3 in DNA: TGTGCCAGTAGTATAGAAGGGGACTATGGCTACACCTTC. Protein: CASSIEGDYGYTF. The J gene is TRBJ1-2, the V gene TRBV19; possibly TRBD1 for D (5 bases). This CDR3 region has 13 residues. Trimming removed 0 bases from V and 3 bases from J, with 5 bases in between. CDR1 and CDR2 from the germline V gene are LNHDA and SQIVND (reference sequence).

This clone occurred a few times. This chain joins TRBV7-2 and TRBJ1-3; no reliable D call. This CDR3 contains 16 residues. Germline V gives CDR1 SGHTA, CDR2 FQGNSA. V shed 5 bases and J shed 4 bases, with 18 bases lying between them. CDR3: CASSQMTGSGGNTIYF. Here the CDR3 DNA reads TGTGCCAGCAGCCAGATGACGGGTTCGGGAGGAAACACCATATATTTT. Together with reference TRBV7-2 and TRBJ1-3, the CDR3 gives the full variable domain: GAGVSQSPSNKVTEKGKDVELRCDPISGHTALYWYRQSLGQGLEFLIYFQGNSAPDKSGLPSDRFSAERTGGSVSTLTIQRTQQEDSAVYLCASSQMTGSGGNTIYFGEGSWLTVV.

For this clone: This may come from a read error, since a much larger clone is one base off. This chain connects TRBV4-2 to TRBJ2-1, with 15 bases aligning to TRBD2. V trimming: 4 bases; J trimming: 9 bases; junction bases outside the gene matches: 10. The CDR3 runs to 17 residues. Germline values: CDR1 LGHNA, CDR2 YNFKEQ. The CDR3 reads CASSPRTSGGAVPEQFF. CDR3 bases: TGTGCCAGCAGCCCAAGGACTAGCGGGGGGGCCGTTCCTGAGCAGTTCTTC.

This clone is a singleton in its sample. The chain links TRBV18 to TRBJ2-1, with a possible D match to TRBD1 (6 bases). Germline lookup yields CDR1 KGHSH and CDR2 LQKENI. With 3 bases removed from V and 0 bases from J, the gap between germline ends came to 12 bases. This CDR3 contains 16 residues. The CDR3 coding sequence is TGTGCCAGCTCACCTCTAAGGGGGAGCTCCTACAATGAGCAGTTCTTC. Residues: CASSPLRGSSYNEQFF. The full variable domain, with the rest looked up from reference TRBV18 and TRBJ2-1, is NAGVMQNPRHLVRRRGQEARLRCSPMKGHSHVYWYRQLPEEGLKFMVYLQKENIIDESGMPKERFSAEFPKEGPSILRIQQVVRGDSAAYFCASSPLRGSSYNEQFFGPGTRLTVL.

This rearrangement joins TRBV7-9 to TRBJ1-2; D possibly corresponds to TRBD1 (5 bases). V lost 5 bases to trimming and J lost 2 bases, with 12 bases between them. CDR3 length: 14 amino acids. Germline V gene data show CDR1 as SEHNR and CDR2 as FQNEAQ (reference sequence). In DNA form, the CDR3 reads TGTGCCAGCAGCCCGGGGGACGGCAACTATGGCTACACCTTC. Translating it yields CASSPGDGNYGYTF.

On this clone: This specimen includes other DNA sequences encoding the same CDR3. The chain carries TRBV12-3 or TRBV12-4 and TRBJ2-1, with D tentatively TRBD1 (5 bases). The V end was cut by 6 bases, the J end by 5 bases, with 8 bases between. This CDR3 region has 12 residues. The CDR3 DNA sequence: TGTGCCAGCAGCCCCAGGGACAATGAGCAGTTCTTC. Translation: CASSPRDNEQFF.

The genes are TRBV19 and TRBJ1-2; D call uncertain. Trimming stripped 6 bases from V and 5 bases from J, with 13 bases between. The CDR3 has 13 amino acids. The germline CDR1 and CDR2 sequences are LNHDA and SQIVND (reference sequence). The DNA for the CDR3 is TGTGCCAGTAGCCCTTCCCACTTTTATGGCTACACCTTC. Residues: CASSPSHFYGYTF.

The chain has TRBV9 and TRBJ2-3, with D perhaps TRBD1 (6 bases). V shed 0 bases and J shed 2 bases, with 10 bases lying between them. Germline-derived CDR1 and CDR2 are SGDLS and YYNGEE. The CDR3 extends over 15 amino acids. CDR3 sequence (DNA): TGTGCCAGCAGCGTAGATGTGGGGGCCACAGATACGCAGTATTTT. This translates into CASSVDVGATDTQYF.

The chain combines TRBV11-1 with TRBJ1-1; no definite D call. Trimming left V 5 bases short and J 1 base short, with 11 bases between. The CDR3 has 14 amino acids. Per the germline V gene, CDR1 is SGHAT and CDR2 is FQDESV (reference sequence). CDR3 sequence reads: CASSAKSGNTEAFF. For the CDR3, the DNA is TGTGCCAGCAGCGCCAAATCCGGGAACACTGAAGCTTTCTTT.

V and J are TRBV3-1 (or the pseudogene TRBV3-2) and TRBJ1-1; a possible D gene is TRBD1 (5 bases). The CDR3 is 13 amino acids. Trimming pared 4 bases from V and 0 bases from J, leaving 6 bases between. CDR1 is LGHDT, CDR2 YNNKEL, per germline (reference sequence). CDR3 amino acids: CASSRTLNTEAFF. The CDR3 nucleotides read TGTGCCAGCAGCCGGACACTGAACACTGAAGCTTTCTTT.

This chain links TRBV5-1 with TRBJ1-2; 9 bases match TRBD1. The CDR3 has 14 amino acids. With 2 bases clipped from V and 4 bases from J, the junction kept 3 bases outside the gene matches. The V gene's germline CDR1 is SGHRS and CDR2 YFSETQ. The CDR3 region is CASSLQGAGYGYTF. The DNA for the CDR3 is TGCGCCAGCAGCTTACAGGGGGCGGGCTATGGCTACACCTTC.

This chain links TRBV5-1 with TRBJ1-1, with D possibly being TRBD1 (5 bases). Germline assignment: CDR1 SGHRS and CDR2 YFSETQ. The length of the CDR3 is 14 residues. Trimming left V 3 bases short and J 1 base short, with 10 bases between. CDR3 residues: CASSSGTGNTEAFF. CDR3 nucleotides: TGCGCCAGCAGCTCGGGTACAGGGAACACTGAAGCTTTCTTT.

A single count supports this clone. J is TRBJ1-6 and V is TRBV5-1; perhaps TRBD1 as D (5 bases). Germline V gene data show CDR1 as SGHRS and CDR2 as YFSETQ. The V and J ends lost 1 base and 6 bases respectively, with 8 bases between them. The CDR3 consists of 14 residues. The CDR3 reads CASSLPGFNSPLHF. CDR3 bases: TGCGCCAGCAGCTTGCCAGGGTTTAATTCACCCCTCCACTTT.

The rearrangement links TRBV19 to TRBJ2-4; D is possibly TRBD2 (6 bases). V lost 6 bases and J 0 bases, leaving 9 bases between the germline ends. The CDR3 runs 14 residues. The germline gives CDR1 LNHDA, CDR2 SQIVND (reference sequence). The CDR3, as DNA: TGTGCCAGTAGGGCCGGGGGAGCCAAAAACATTCAGTACTTC. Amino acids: CASRAGGAKNIQYF.

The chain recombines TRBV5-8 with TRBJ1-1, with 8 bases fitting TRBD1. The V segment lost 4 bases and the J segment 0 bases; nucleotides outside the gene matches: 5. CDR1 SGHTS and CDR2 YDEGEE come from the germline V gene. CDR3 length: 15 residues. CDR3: CASSPGTGVNTEAFF. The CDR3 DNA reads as TGTGCCAGCAGCCCGGGGACAGGAGTGAACACTGAAGCTTTCTTT.

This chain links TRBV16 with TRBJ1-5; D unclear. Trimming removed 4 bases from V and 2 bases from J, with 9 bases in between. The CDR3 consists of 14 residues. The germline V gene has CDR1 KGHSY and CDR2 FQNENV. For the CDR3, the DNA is TGTGCCAGCAGCCGGAGTGAGGGCAATCAGCCCCAGCATTTT. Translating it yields CASSRSEGNQPQHF.

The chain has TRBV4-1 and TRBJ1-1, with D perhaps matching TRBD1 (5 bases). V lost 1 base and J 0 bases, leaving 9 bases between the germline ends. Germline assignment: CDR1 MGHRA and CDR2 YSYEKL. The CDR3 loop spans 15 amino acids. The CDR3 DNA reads TGCGCCAGCAGCCAAGGCGGGACCTTGAACACTGAAGCTTTCTTT. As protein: CASSQGGTLNTEAFF.

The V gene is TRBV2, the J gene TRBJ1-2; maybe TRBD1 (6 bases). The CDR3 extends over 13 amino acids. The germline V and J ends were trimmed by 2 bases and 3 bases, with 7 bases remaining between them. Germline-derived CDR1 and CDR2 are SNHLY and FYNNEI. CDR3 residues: CASSETGHYGYTF. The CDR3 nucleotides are TGTGCCAGCAGTGAAACAGGGCACTATGGCTACACCTTC. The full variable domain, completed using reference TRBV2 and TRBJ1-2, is EPEVTQTPSHQVTQMGQEVILRCVPISNHLYFYWYRQILGQKVEFLVSFYNNEISEKSEIFDDQFSVERPDGSNFTLKIRSTKLEDSAMYFCASSETGHYGYTFGSGTRLTVV.

This CDR3 is CASRARWMNTEAFF. The DNA of the CDR3 is TGTGCCAGCAGAGCCAGGTGGATGAACACTGAAGCTTTCTTT. The rearrangement joins TRBV5-8 to TRBJ1-1; no definite D call. V was pared by 5 bases and J by 0 bases, with 11 bases between. The CDR3 is 14 residues long. Per the germline V gene, CDR1 is SGHTS and CDR2 is YDEGEE. The variable domain in full, completed from reference TRBV5-8 and TRBJ1-1, reads EAGVTQSPTHLIKTRGQQATLRCSPISGHTSVYWYQQALGLGLQFLLWYDEGEERNRGNFPPRFSGRQFPNYSSELNVNALELEDSALYLCASRARWMNTEAFFGQGTRLTVV.

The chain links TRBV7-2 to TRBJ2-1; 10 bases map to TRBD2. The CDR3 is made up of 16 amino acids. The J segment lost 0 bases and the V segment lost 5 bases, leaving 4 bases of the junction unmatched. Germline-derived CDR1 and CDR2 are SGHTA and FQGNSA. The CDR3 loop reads CASSKLAGSSYNEQFF. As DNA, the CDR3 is TGTGCCAGCAGCAAACTAGCGGGGAGCTCCTACAATGAGCAGTTCTTC.

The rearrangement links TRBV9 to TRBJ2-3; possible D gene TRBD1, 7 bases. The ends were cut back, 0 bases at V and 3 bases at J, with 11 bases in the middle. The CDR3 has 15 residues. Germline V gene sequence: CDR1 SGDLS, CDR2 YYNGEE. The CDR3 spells CASSVESGGTDTQYF. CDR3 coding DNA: TGTGCCAGCAGCGTAGAGTCAGGGGGGACAGATACGCAGTATTTT. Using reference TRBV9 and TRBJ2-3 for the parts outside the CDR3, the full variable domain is DSGVTQTPKHLITATGQRVTLRCSPRSGDLSVYWYQQSLDQGLQFLIQYYNGEERAKGNILERFSAQQFPDLHSELNLSSLELGDSALYFCASSVESGGTDTQYFGPGTRLTVL.

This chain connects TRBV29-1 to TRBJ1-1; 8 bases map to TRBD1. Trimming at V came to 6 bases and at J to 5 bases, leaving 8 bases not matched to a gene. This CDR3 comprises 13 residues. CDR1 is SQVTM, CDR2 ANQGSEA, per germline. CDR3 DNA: TGCAGCGTCCAGACAGGGGTGGGAACTGAAGCTTTCTTT. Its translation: CSVQTGVGTEAFF.

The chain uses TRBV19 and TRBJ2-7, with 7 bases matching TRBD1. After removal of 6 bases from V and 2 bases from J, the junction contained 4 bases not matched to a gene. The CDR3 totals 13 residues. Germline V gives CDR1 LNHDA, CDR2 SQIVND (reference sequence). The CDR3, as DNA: TGTGCCAGTAGCCCGGGACAGCCCTACGAGCAGTACTTC. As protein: CASSPGQPYEQYF.

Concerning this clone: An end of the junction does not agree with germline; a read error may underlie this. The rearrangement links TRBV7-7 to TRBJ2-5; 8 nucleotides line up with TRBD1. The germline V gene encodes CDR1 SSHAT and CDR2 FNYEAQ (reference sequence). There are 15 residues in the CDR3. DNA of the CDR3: TGTGCTAGCAGCTTATCCCAGGGGGCTCAAGAGACCCAGTACTTC. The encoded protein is CASSLSQGAQETQYF.

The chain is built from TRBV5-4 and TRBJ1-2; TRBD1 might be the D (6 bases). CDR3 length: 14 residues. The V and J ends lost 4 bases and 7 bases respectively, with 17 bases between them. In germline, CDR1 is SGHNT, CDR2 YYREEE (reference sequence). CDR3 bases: TGTGCCAGCAGCCCACAGACAGGAGAACGTGGCTACACCTTC. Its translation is CASSPQTGERGYTF.